This T cell receptor beta chain was captured in a study of cytomegalovirus exposure and HLA in healthy donors. Trimming at V came to 6 bases and at J to 6 bases, leaving 17 bases not matched to a gene. The germline gives CDR1 SGHAT, CDR2 FQNNGV. The CDR3 loop spans 18 amino acids. The study's findings and limits: Another analysis was done later, and it associated around 17,000 TCR beta sequences with HLA alleles at 0.05 false discovery rate. An analysis done earlier found most TCR beta V segments productive about 87% or about 30% of the time. It was assumed in the presence/absence analyses that sequencing depth was roughly uniform across donors. Follow-up analysis later connected one missense variant in DCLRE1C with trimming of TCR beta V- and J-genes.

A multiplex PCR was run with 60 Vbeta primers and 13 Jbeta primers. Using immunoSEQ multiplex PCR, the repertoire was profiled, and TCRdb retains in-frame clones only, with some absent. The sample shows around 130,000 clones, about 76% of them seen only once. Concerning this clone itself: Its antigen is not identified.

J is TRBJ1-3 and V is TRBV11-2; TRBD1 aligns across 10 bases. The receptor comes from a middle-aged man in good health and CMV-seropositive. The sequenced material came from PBMCs. CDR3 in DNA: TGTGCCAGCAGGACCCTCTCCGGGACAGGGGAGGGAGCAAACACCATATATTTT. It is translated as CASRTLSGTGEGANTIYF.